A single sample is the source of the 21 T cell receptor beta chains below, sequenced in a study of CDR3 diversity in severe acne. TCRdb independently ran MiXCR on the PCR reads; one entry per CDR3 protein. The sample records some 84,000 distinct CDR3 sequences, roughly half being singletons. Sequenced: blood. Receptors originate from a male donor in good health, serving as a control.

Remarks on this clonotype: Since no conserved phenylalanine or tryptophan closes the CDR3, a read error is the likely cause. No DNA is shown, since the ends of the CDR3 on it are uncertain; the CDR3 is the one TCRdb lists. The chain recombines TRBV24-1 with TRBJ2-2. The CDR3 is 13 amino acids long, termini counted. Germline V gene sequence: CDR1 KGHDR, CDR2 SFDVKD. CDR3 residues: CATRSGNTGELCA.

The chain uses TRBV7-9 and TRBJ1-5; 11 bases agree with TRBD1. This CDR3 has 15 amino acids. Trimming at V came to 5 bases and at J to 6 bases, leaving 6 bases not matched to a gene. CDR1 SEHNR and CDR2 FQNEAQ come from the germline V gene (reference sequence). Here the CDR3 DNA reads TGTGCCAGCAGCCCGCGGACAGGGGGCGGTCAGCCCCAGCATTTT. Protein: CASSPRTGGGQPQHF.

On this clonotype itself: A read error is possible here, since a much larger clone lies one base away. V usage is TRBV13 and J usage is TRBJ1-1, with D possibly TRBD1 on 6 matching bases. V lost 4 bases and J 6 bases, leaving 12 bases between the germline ends. The CDR3 length is 13 residues. Germline V lookup: CDR1 PRHDT, CDR2 FYEKMQ (reference sequence). The CDR3 reads CASSSGVVAEAFF. CDR3 in DNA: TGTGCCAGCAGCTCAGGGGTGGTCGCTGAAGCTTTCTTT.

The V and J genes are TRBV6-4 and TRBJ2-3; D perhaps matches TRBD2 (6 bases). Germline values: CDR1 MRHNA, CDR2 SNTAGT. The germline V and J ends were trimmed by 4 bases and 2 bases, with 13 bases remaining between them. This CDR3 contains 15 residues. DNA of the CDR3: TGTGCCAGCAGTGTCGGCGGGGCCACCACAGATACGCAGTATTTT. Its protein product is CASSVGGATTDTQYF.

By sample share, this clonotype is medium-sized. The chain has TRBV12-3 or TRBV12-4 and TRBJ2-3; 8 nucleotides match TRBD2. J lost 1 base, V lost 6 bases, and 3 bases had no gene match. This CDR3 contains 14 residues. The CDR3: CASSPAGGTDTQYF. Written as DNA, the CDR3 is TGTGCCAGCAGCCCAGCGGGGGGCACAGATACGCAGTATTTT.

The table lists this clonotype with a few counts. This chain links TRBV4-1 with TRBJ1-1, with D hard to call. This CDR3 is built from 15 residues. Trimming took 1 base from V and 1 from J, leaving 10 bases between them. The germline V gene encodes CDR1 MGHRA and CDR2 YSYEKL. The CDR3 is CASSQVYPQNTEAFF. DNA of the CDR3: TGCGCCAGCAGCCAAGTTTACCCCCAGAACACTGAAGCTTTCTTT.

This clonotype was seen ten or more times. This rearrangement joins TRBV6-1 to TRBJ2-5, with 12 bases that match TRBD1. This CDR3 region has 18 residues. With V trimmed by 1 base and J by 5 bases, 11 bases remained unmatched. Germline CDR1 MNHNS, CDR2 SASEGT. The CDR3 nucleotides are TGTGCCAGCAGTGAAGGAGGGCCGGGACAGGGGGCCTGGGAGACCCAGTACTTC. It translates to CASSEGGPGQGAWETQYF.

The gene calls are TRBV6-5 and TRBJ1-2; D is possibly TRBD1 (6 bases). Germline V gene data show CDR1 as MNHEY and CDR2 as SVGAGI. The CDR3 runs to 13 residues. V lost 7 bases to trimming and J lost 4 bases, with 13 bases between them. The CDR3 loop reads CASTDRTVYGYTF. DNA of the CDR3: TGTGCCAGCACCGACAGGACGGTCTATGGCTACACCTTC.

The DNA of the CDR3 is TGTGCCAGCAGCTCGATAGCGGGGGGGTACCAAGAGACCCAGTACTTC. This sequence encodes CASSSIAGGYQETQYF. The chain joins TRBV7-3 to TRBJ2-5, with 11 bases matching TRBD2. V was pared by 4 bases and J by 0 bases, with 4 bases of the junction left unmatched. Looked up from germline, CDR1 is SGHTA and CDR2 is FQGTGA. There are 16 residues in the CDR3.

The chain uses TRBV15 and TRBJ1-1, with 7 nucleotides matching TRBD1. The J segment lost 1 base and the V segment lost 3 bases, leaving 5 bases of the junction unmatched. Germline values: CDR1 LNHNV, CDR2 YYDKDF (reference sequence). This CDR3 has 15 amino acids. CDR3 loop: CATSSPGTANTEAFF. Here the CDR3 DNA reads TGTGCCACCAGCAGCCCTGGGACAGCGAACACTGAAGCTTTCTTT. The whole variable domain, remainder taken from reference TRBV15 and TRBJ1-1, is DAMVIQNPRYQVTQFGKPVTLSCSQTLNHNVMYWYQQKSSQAPKLLFHYYDKDFNNEADTPDNFQSRRPNTSFCFLDIRSPGLGDTAMYLCATSSPGTANTEAFFGQGTRLTVV.

V is TRBV9 and J is TRBJ2-7; TRBD1 agrees at 11 bases. The CDR3 extends over 17 amino acids. Germline V lookup: CDR1 SGDLS, CDR2 YYNGEE. V lost 8 bases and J lost 2; bases outside the gene matches: 15. CDR3 residues: CASSPRSSGQGAYEQYF. The CDR3 DNA reads TGTGCCAGTAGTCCGAGATCGTCGGGACAGGGGGCCTACGAGCAGTACTTC.

The sample holds a few counts of this clonotype. The chain couples TRBV9 to TRBJ1-2, with 11 bases lining up with TRBD1. Germline V gene sequence: CDR1 SGDLS, CDR2 YYNGEE. V was clipped by 4 bases and J by 6 bases; unmatched bases: 11. The CDR3 loop spans 16 amino acids. In DNA form, the CDR3 reads TGTGCCAGCAGCTTTAGATTAGGGACAGGGGGTGATGGCTACACCTTC. Translation: CASSFRLGTGGDGYTF.

This clonotype was seen repeatedly, ten times or more. V gene TRBV27 combines with J gene TRBJ2-7; TRBD1 matches 9 bases. V lost 8 bases to trimming and J lost 0 bases; unmatched junction nucleotides: 8. Germline V lookup: CDR1 MNHEY, CDR2 SMNVEV (reference sequence). The CDR3 length is 15 residues. CDR3 DNA sequence: TGTGCCAGCCGATTACGACAGGGGGTCTCCTACGAGCAGTACTTC. Protein product: CASRLRQGVSYEQYF.

Notes on this clonotype: Germline is not matched at one junction end, which may reflect a read error. The CDR3 spells CASGLGTANNQPQHF. CDR3 DNA sequence: TGCGCCAGCGGCTTGGGGACAGCGAACAATCAGCCCCAGCATTTT. The chain couples TRBV5-1 to TRBJ1-5, with 7 bases aligning to TRBD1. CDR1 and CDR2 from the germline V gene are SGHRS and YFSETQ. The CDR3 sequence is 15 residues long.

Many counts were recorded for this clonotype. The V call is TRBV6-1, the J call TRBJ2-3; D call uncertain. CDR3 size: 14 residues. Germline V gene lookup returns CDR1 MNHNS and CDR2 SASEGT. V was pared by 2 bases and J by 2 bases, with 8 bases between. CDR3: CASSEIGSTDTQYF. In DNA, the CDR3 is TGTGCCAGCAGTGAAATCGGTTCCACAGATACGCAGTATTTT.

This clonotype was detected many times. The V call is TRBV11-1, the J call TRBJ1-2; the D gene is possibly TRBD1 (5 bases). The CDR3 runs 13 residues. The ends were cut back, 7 bases at V and 6 bases at J, with 15 bases in the middle. The germline CDR1 and CDR2 sequences are SGHAT and FQDESV (reference sequence). The CDR3 sequence: CASTDGTSHGYTF. The CDR3 DNA reads TGTGCCAGCACCGACGGGACGTCCCATGGCTACACCTTC. The full variable domain, with the rest looked up from reference TRBV11-1 and TRBJ1-2, is EAEVAQSPRYKITEKSQAVAFWCDPISGHATLYWYRQILGQGPELLVQFQDESVVDDSQLPKDRFSAERLKGVDSTLKIQPAELGDSAMYLCASTDGTSHGYTFGSGTRLTVV.

Of note for this clonotype: Its ends do not fully match the called genes, so a read error is possible. V and J are TRBV2 and TRBJ1-5; TRBD1 is a possible D gene (5 bases). Germline assignment: CDR1 SNHLY and CDR2 FYNNEI. The CDR3 has 14 amino acids. The CDR3 nucleotides read TGTGCCAGCAGGCTAACAGGCCAAAATCGGCCCCAGCATTTT. Protein: CASRLTGQNRPQHF.

J is TRBJ2-7 and V is TRBV5-1, with 8 nucleotides matching TRBD1. The CDR3 is made up of 13 amino acids. V was clipped by 4 bases and J by 3 bases; unmatched bases: 3. The germline V gene encodes CDR1 SGHRS and CDR2 YFSETQ. The CDR3 reads CASSPGQDYEQYF. The CDR3 bases are TGCGCCAGCAGCCCGGGACAGGACTACGAGCAGTACTTC.

This clonotype is labeled medium-sized. V usage is TRBV6-5 and J usage is TRBJ2-3; D perhaps matches TRBD1 (5 bases). From germline, CDR1 is MNHEY and CDR2 SVGAGI. This CDR3 is 14 amino acids long. V was trimmed by 5 bases and J by 0 bases, leaving 9 bases between them. DNA of the CDR3: TGTGCCAGCAGTGAGACAGCTAGCACAGATACGCAGTATTTT. Residues: CASSETASTDTQYF.

On this clonotype: One junction end does not reproduce the germline sequence, and a read error may be involved. CDR3 residues: CASSSPPGEAFF. The CDR3 DNA follows: TGCGCCAGCAGCTCCCCTCCGGGTGAAGCTTTCTTT. V gene TRBV7-9 combines with J gene TRBJ1-1; D is uncertain. The CDR3 covers 12 residues. Germline values: CDR1 SEHNR, CDR2 FQNEAQ (reference sequence).

The rearrangement links TRBV19 to TRBJ1-5; perhaps TRBD1 as D (6 bases). The CDR3 has 14 residues. V was shortened by 6 bases and J by 0 bases, with 9 bases between the two germline ends. Per the germline V gene, CDR1 is LNHDA and CDR2 is SQIVND (reference sequence). The CDR3, as DNA: TGTGCCAGTAGGACAGGCGATAGCAATCAGCCCCAGCATTTT. As protein: CASRTGDSNQPQHF.